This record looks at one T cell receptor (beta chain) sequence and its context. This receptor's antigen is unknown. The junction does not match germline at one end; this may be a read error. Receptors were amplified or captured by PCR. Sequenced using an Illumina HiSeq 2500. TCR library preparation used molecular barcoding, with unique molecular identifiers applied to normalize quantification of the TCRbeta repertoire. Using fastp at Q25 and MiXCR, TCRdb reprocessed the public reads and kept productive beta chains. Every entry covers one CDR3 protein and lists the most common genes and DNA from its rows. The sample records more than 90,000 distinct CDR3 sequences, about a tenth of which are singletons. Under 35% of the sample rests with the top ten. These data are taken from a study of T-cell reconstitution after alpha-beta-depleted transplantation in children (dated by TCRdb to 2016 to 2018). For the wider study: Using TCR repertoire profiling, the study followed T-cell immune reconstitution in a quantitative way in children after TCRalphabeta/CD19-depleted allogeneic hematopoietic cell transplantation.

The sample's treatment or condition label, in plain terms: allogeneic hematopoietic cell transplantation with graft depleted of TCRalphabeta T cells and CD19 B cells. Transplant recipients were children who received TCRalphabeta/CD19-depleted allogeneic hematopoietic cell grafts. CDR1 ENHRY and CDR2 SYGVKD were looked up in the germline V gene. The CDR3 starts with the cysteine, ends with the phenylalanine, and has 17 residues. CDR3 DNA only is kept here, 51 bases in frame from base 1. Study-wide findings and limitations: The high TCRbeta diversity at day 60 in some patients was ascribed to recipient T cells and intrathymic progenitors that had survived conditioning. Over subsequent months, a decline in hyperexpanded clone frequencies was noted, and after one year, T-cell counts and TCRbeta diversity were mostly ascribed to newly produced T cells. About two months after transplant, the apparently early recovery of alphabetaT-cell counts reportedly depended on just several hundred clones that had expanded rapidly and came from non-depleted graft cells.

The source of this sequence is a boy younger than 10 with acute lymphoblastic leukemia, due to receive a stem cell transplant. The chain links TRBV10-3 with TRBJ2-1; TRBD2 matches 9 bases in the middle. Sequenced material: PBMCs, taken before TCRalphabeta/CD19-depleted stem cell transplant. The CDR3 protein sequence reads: CDISEGLAQPPSNEQFF. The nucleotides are TGTGACATCAGTGAGGGACTAGCCCAGCCCCCGTCCAATGAGCAGTTCTTC.